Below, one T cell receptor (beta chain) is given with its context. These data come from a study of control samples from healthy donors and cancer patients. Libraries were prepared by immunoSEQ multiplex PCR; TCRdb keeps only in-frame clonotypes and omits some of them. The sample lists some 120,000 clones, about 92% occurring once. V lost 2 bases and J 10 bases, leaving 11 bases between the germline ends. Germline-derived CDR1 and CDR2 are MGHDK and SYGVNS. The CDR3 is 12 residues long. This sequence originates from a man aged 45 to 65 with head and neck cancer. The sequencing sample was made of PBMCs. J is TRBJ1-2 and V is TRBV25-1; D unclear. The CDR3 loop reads CASSEINSDYTF. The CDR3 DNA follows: TGTGCCAGCAGTGAAATAAACAGCGACTACACCTTC.